This T cell receptor (beta chain) was identified in a study of blood T cell repertoires in COVID-19. Study at large: The United States, Italy and Spain were the sources of the acute and convalescent COVID-19 samples.

CDR1 and CDR2 (germline): SQVTM, ANQGSEA. Trimming at V came to 2 bases and at J to 1 base, leaving 8 bases not matched to a gene. The CDR3 extends over 16 amino acids. How the authors handled the data: How many nucleated cells were present was estimated from reference gene primer amplification. TCRdb's copy holds only in-frame clones and misses some; the assay was immunoSEQ multiplex PCR. That table is the source of V, J and clone size, and D and trimming were worked out from the DNA. There are 140,000 to 150,000 clones in the sample; approximately 80% occur only once, and more than 6.5% lies in the top ten. This clone was detected once.

The sample comprised peripheral blood. The clonotype was recovered from a human donor in a cohort sampled during active COVID-19. The genes are TRBV29-1 and TRBJ1-1; TRBD1 matches at 9 bases. CDR3 sequence: CSVELYWTGANTEAFF. CDR3 DNA sequence: TGCAGCGTTGAACTTTACTGGACAGGGGCGAACACTGAAGCTTTCTTT.